These T cell receptor beta chains were read from a single sample in a study of blood T cell repertoires in COVID-19. Using immunoSEQ multiplex PCR, the repertoire was profiled, and TCRdb retains in-frame clones only, with some absent. The table shows about 97,000 clones, with roughly 92% occurring only once. The sample consisted of peripheral blood. Receptors were obtained from a woman aged 45 to 65 with COVID-19, enrolled during active disease. CDR3s include the opening cysteine and the closing phenylalanine or tryptophan. Size values are once, few and many counts, or a class for expanded clones, and some rows have none.

clone size,J gene,V gene,CDR3 protein
-,TRBJ2-7,TRBV11-3,CASTHRGAGYEQYF
-,TRBJ2-7,TRBV19,CASSIGAPYEQYF
-,TRBJ1-2,TRBV15,CATSRQGFYGYTF
-,TRBJ2-7,TRBV11-1,CASSLRSSYEQYF
-,TRBJ2-3,TRBV11-3,CASSLGASGTDTQYF
once,TRBJ1-6,TRBV6-2/TRBV6-3,CASSYEWRQRGNSPLHF
-,TRBJ1-6,TRBV6-5,CASSYSGTGKSSPLHF
-,TRBJ1-1,TRBV5-5,CASSLSTGNTEAFF
-,TRBJ1-3,TRBV6-2/TRBV6-3,CASSYSTMLRGSGNTIYF
-,TRBJ2-3,TRBV5-1,CASSLAEDRSTDTQYF
-,TRBJ1-4,TRBV7-2,CASSHDRGSNEKLFF
-,TRBJ1-4,TRBV19,CASSRTGGINEKLFF
-,TRBJ1-2,TRBV4-1,CASSQAHPSEDRGSRSHF
-,TRBJ1-6,TRBV20-1,CSASGVDRNNSPLHF
once,TRBJ1-5,TRBV6-2/TRBV6-3,CASSIWGGNQPQHF
once,TRBJ2-3,TRBV6-4,CASSNDRADTQYF
-,TRBJ1-2,TRBV20-1,CSASNDRNYGYTF
-,TRBJ1-6,TRBV19,CASSVQFWDSPLHF
-,TRBJ2-2,TRBV9,CASSPSRTGANTGELFF
-,TRBJ2-1,TRBV3-1/TRBV3-2,CASSQDFSVGSKVEQFF
-,TRBJ2-1,TRBV28,CASSLQDSTYNEQFF
once,TRBJ2-2,TRBV3-1/TRBV3-2,CASSQPLYTGELFF
-,TRBJ1-4,TRBV7-9,CASSTPTGLLEKLFF
-,TRBJ2-3,TRBV13,CASSSGSSTDTQYF
-,TRBJ2-4,TRBV5-1,CASSLDPGGIGAKNIQYF
once,TRBJ1-6,TRBV4-1,CASSQGVATRDSPLHF
-,TRBJ2-7,TRBV5-5,CASSLPGTNEQYF
-,TRBJ2-2,TRBV24-1,CATARQGSGGELFF
-,TRBJ2-3,TRBV18,CASSPSGQGVTDTQYF
-,TRBJ2-5,TRBV30,CAWSTGRTGFLETQYF
-,TRBJ1-5,TRBV19,CASTKSGQGNQPQHF
few,TRBJ2-5,TRBV6-1,CASSEMIGETQYF
-,TRBJ1-5,TRBV21-1,CASSKEEDRDLYSNQPQHF
-,TRBJ2-3,TRBV5-6,CASSLAAGRGTDTQYF
-,TRBJ1-3,TRBV6-5,CAASRGKSSGNTIYF
-,TRBJ2-1,TRBV14,CASSQTRGGGNNEQFF
-,TRBJ1-3,TRBV19,CASSIPGQRIISGNTIYF